This T cell receptor beta chain was captured in a study of cytomegalovirus exposure and HLA in healthy donors. Findings and caveats of the study: What TCR beta sequences reportedly achieved was accurate prediction of HLA-A and HLA-B alleles in most subjects. Earlier results showed most TCR beta V segments being productive about 87% or about 30% of the time. Among donors in an Asian-associated ancestry cluster, a later analysis reportedly found fewer N-insertions than the approximately 700-donor mean.

The PCR was carried out with 60 Vbeta primers and 13 Jbeta primers. Sequencing used immunoSEQ multiplex PCR; TCRdb keeps in-frame clones, though not all of them. Among roughly 200,000 clones listed, around 82% were seen once. With respect to this clone: Its antigen is as yet unknown.

V lost 8 bases and J 4 bases, leaving 11 bases between the germline ends. CDR1 and CDR2 from the germline V gene are MNHEY and SMNVEV (reference sequence). CDR3 length equals 12 residues. Sample: PBMCs. The chain uses TRBV27 and TRBJ1-2; a weak D match, TRBD1 (6 bases). This TCR was recovered from a man aged 40-55 years in good health and CMV-seropositive. CDR3 DNA sequence: TGTGCCAGCCGGGACACCTTCTATGGCTACACCTTC. Translating gives CASRDTFYGYTF.